This T cell receptor (beta chain) was identified during a study of blood T cell repertoires in COVID-19. The J segment lost 4 bases and the V segment lost 3 bases, leaving 7 bases of the junction unmatched. Germline-derived CDR1 and CDR2 are SGHTA and FQGNSA. There are 15 residues in the CDR3. Repertoires were generated with immunoSEQ multiplex PCR, while TCRdb's copy carries only in-frame clones and drops some. The table has about 100,000 clones, about 86% seen once. This TCR was sampled from a woman aged 45-65 years who had recovered from COVID-19. This rearrangement joins TRBV7-2 to TRBJ2-3; 7 nucleotides agree with TRBD2. Specimen: PBMCs or T cells enriched from blood (not recorded which). This CDR3 is CASSFRRGSPDTQYF. Here the CDR3 DNA reads TGTGCCAGCAGCTTCCGGCGCGGGAGCCCAGATACGCAGTATTTT.